These 25 T cell receptor beta chains were all obtained from the same sample, sequenced in a study of T cell responses to AZD1222 COVID-19 vaccine. Assay: immunoSEQ multiplex PCR; the TCRdb copy retains only in-frame clones and omits some. The sample has about 170,000 clones, approximately 88% seen once. The starting material was peripheral blood, obtained 28 days after the second AZD1222 dose. The origin of the receptors is an adult who received the AZD1222 COVID-19 vaccine.

This clone was observed a single time. The chain employs TRBV2 and TRBJ2-3; D gene unclear. There are 13 residues in the CDR3. V was clipped by 7 bases and J by 5 bases, with 13 bases between them. Germline assignment: CDR1 SNHLY and CDR2 FYNNEI. The CDR3 bases are TGTGCCAGCAACTTATTACTGGGAGATACGCAGTATTTT. Translated, it gives CASNLLLGDTQYF.

This chain links TRBV7-6 with TRBJ2-1, with D perhaps TRBD2 (6 bases). V dropped 2 bases and J dropped 3 bases, with 14 bases sitting between them. Germline CDR1 SGHVS, CDR2 FNYEAQ. This CDR3 region has 16 residues. CDR3 DNA: TGTGCCAGCAGCTTAATGGCGGGGAAGCTCTACAATGAGCAGTTCTTC. This translates into CASSLMAGKLYNEQFF.

This clone was recorded only once. The V call is TRBV4-1, the J call TRBJ1-5; D is unclear. The ends were cut back, 0 bases at V and 0 bases at J, with 3 bases in the middle. Germline V gives CDR1 MGHRA, CDR2 YSYEKL. CDR3 size: 14 residues. CDR3: CASSQEISNQPQHF. The CDR3, as DNA: TGCGCCAGCAGCCAAGAAATTAGCAATCAGCCCCAGCATTTT.

The chain joins TRBV11-3 to TRBJ1-1, with D unclear. V was cut by 3 bases and J by 1 base, with 6 bases left in between. Looked up from germline, CDR1 is SGHNT and CDR2 is YENEEA. The CDR3 has 13 residues. CDR3 coding DNA: TGTGCCAGCAGCTTGGCAGGGAACACTGAAGCTTTCTTT. Translation: CASSLAGNTEAFF.

The genes are TRBV7-9 and TRBJ2-3; no clear D gene. The CDR3 runs 19 residues. Trimming shortened V by 3 bases and J by 6 bases, and 28 bases separated the two germline ends. Per the germline V gene, CDR1 is SEHNR and CDR2 is FQNEAQ (reference sequence). CDR3 sequence: CASSFGYGYGRPPVDTQYF. The CDR3 DNA is TGTGCCAGCAGCTTCGGCTATGGTTACGGCCGCCCCCCCGTCGATACGCAGTATTTT. Full variable domain (remainder filled in from reference TRBV7-9 and TRBJ2-3): DTGVSQNPRHKITKRGQNVTFRCDPISEHNRLYWYRQTLGQGPEFLTYFQNEAQLEKSRLLSDRFSAERPKGSFSTLEIQRTEQGDSAMYLCASSFGYGYGRPPVDTQYFGPGTRLTVL.

This CDR3 is CASKSGNSGANVLTF. CDR3 coding DNA: TGTGCCAGTAAGTCAGGGAACTCTGGGGCCAACGTCCTGACTTTC. The chain employs TRBV19 and TRBJ2-6; possibly TRBD1 for D (5 bases). Germline V gene lookup returns CDR1 LNHDA and CDR2 SQIVND (reference sequence). Trimming took 7 bases from V and 0 from J, leaving 10 bases between them. CDR3 length: 15 amino acids.

The gene calls are TRBV6-1 and TRBJ2-3; 7 bases agree with TRBD1. The CDR3 loop spans 14 amino acids. J lost 4 bases, V lost 3 bases, and 4 bases had no gene match. Looked up from germline, CDR1 is MNHNS and CDR2 is SASEGT. CDR3 coding DNA: TGTGCCAGCAGTGATGGGCAGGGGGCAGATACGCAGTATTTT. Translation: CASSDGQGADTQYF.

The rearrangement links TRBV19 to TRBJ1-2; TRBD1 agrees at 12 bases. The CDR3 covers 14 residues. Per the germline V gene, CDR1 is LNHDA and CDR2 is SQIVND (reference sequence). The V and J ends lost 7 bases and 7 bases, in that order; junction bases with no gene match: 7. CDR3 DNA: TGTGCCAGTACCCCGGGACAGGGGGCGCGTGGCTACACCTTC. Amino acid sequence: CASTPGQGARGYTF.

This rearrangement joins TRBV6-5 to TRBJ2-1; D may be TRBD2 (6 bases). Between the trimmed V and J ends, which lost 7 bases and 4 bases, there was a span of 17 bases. Germline V CDR1 and CDR2: MNHEY, SVGAGI. CDR3 length: 15 residues. The CDR3 sequence: CASTGGRLGYNEQFF. In nucleotides, the CDR3 is TGTGCCAGCACCGGAGGGAGGCTCGGATACAATGAGCAGTTCTTC.

This chain links TRBV7-8 with TRBJ1-1; D possibly corresponds to TRBD1 (5 bases). Germline assignment: CDR1 SGHVS and CDR2 FQNEAQ. Trimming pared 5 bases from V and 3 bases from J, leaving 16 bases between. The CDR3 consists of 15 residues. The CDR3 bases are TGTGCCAGCAGCGTGCTTGCCGGAGGGGACACTGAAGCTTTCTTT. Amino acids: CASSVLAGGDTEAFF.

This rearrangement joins TRBV20-1 to TRBJ2-3, with 7 bases fitting TRBD1. Looked up from germline, CDR1 is DFQATT and CDR2 is SNEGSKA (reference sequence). V lost 3 bases, J lost 4 bases, and 7 bases stayed unmatched. This CDR3 has 14 residues. The CDR3 coding sequence is TGCAGTGCTAGTACGGACAGGTACCCAGATACGCAGTATTTT. Its translation is CSASTDRYPDTQYF.

This clone has a single count. The rearrangement joins TRBV29-1 to TRBJ2-1; 9 bases fit TRBD1. The CDR3 extends over 13 amino acids. Germline V CDR1 and CDR2: SQVTM, ANQGSEA. The trim removed 7 bases at V and 3 bases at J, leaving 4 bases unmatched. The CDR3 region is CSGGQGFYNEQFF. Written as DNA, the CDR3 is TGCAGCGGAGGACAGGGGTTCTACAATGAGCAGTTCTTC.

This sequence joins TRBV7-2 and TRBJ2-7; weak D call: TRBD2 (7 bases). CDR3 length: 14 residues. Trimming removed 0 bases from V and 6 bases from J, with 12 bases in between. Germline values: CDR1 SGHTA, CDR2 FQGNSA. This CDR3 reads CASSLARGAIEQYF. For the CDR3, the DNA is TGTGCCAGCAGCTTAGCACGGGGGGCCATCGAGCAGTACTTC.

The V gene is TRBV27, the J gene TRBJ2-7, with 7 bases fitting TRBD1. The CDR3 runs 15 residues. After removal of 6 bases from V and 4 bases from J, the junction contained 12 bases not matched to a gene. Germline CDR1 reads MNHEY; CDR2 reads SMNVEV (reference sequence). CDR3 sequence reads: CASSPSGGPIYEQYF. DNA for the CDR3: TGTGCCAGCAGCCCATCAGGGGGTCCTATTTACGAGCAGTACTTC.

The CDR3 DNA reads TGTGCCAGCAGTCCAGGACTAGCGGGGGGTTGGGACACAGATACGCAGTATTTT. It specifies CASSPGLAGGWDTDTQYF. The genes are TRBV6-2 or TRBV6-3 and TRBJ2-3, with 14 bases that match TRBD2. Germline CDR1 is MNHEY and CDR2 is SVGEGT. The CDR3 sequence is 18 residues long. Trimming cost V 5 bases and J 2 bases; bases outside gene matches: 9.

The gene calls are TRBV6-2 or TRBV6-3 and TRBJ2-7; 7 bases line up with TRBD1. J lost 6 bases, V lost 5 bases, and 4 bases had no gene match. The CDR3 totals 12 residues. Germline V gene data show CDR1 as MNHEY and CDR2 as SVGEGT. The CDR3 is CASSLTGVEQYF. CDR3 coding DNA: TGTGCCAGCAGTCTTACAGGGGTCGAGCAGTACTTC.

This clone was observed once. The V call is TRBV5-4, the J call TRBJ2-2; D might be TRBD1 or TRBD2, each matching 5 bases. Trimming left V 2 bases short and J 4 bases short, with 12 bases between. This CDR3 has 15 residues. Per germline, CDR1 SGHNT and CDR2 YYREEE (reference sequence). The CDR3 DNA sequence: TGTGCCAGCAGCTTACGGGGCATACTCACCGGGGAGCTGTTTTTT. Its protein is CASSLRGILTGELFF.

This clone was recorded only once. The rearrangement uses TRBV28 and TRBJ2-5, with D maybe TRBD2 (6 bases). Germline CDR1 is MDHEN and CDR2 is SYDVKM. V was shortened by 6 bases and J by 5 bases, with 19 bases between the two germline ends. CDR3 length equals 15 residues. The CDR3 region has the DNA TGTGCCAGCAGCCCCTGGGGGGACGGTCGGGAGACCCAGTACTTC. Encoded protein: CASSPWGDGRETQYF.

The CDR3 DNA follows: TGTGCCAGCAGCGCCGGGACAGACAATCAGCCCCAGCATTTT. It specifies CASSAGTDNQPQHF. This rearrangement joins TRBV7-2 to TRBJ1-5; 7 nucleotides match TRBD1. CDR3 size: 14 residues. Germline CDR1 is SGHTA and CDR2 is FQGNSA. V trimming: 5 bases; J trimming: 3 bases; junction bases outside the gene matches: 4.

Only one count was recorded for this clone. The V call is TRBV7-6, the J call TRBJ2-1; no definite D call. V was cut by 4 bases and J by 0 bases, with 13 bases left in between. CDR1 and CDR2 (germline): SGHVS, FNYEAQ. The CDR3 is 16 residues long. The CDR3 region is CASSSPLTSSYNEQFF. The CDR3, as DNA: TGTGCCAGCAGCTCCCCGTTGACGAGCTCCTACAATGAGCAGTTCTTC.

The J gene is TRBJ2-5, the V gene TRBV29-1, with D possibly TRBD1 on 5 matching bases. The V gene lost 4 bases and the J gene lost 8 bases, with 14 bases spanning the gap. The CDR3 has 12 amino acids. Germline V CDR1 and CDR2: SQVTM, ANQGSEA. In DNA form, the CDR3 reads TGCAGCGTTGCGACTTCCCAGGGTACCCAGTACTTC. Translating it yields CSVATSQGTQYF.

The rearrangement joins TRBV6-5 to TRBJ2-7; D unresolved. This CDR3 contains 15 residues. Germline loops: CDR1 MNHEY, CDR2 SVGAGI. V dropped 6 bases and J dropped 2 bases, with 17 bases sitting between them. Here the CDR3 reads CASRGIGRAPYEQYF. The CDR3 DNA reads TGTGCCAGCAGGGGGATCGGACGTGCCCCCTACGAGCAGTACTTC.

The rearrangement links TRBV15 to TRBJ2-5; maybe TRBD2 (6 bases). V lost 0 bases, J lost 4 bases, and 9 bases lay in between. This CDR3 region has 14 residues. The germline V gene encodes CDR1 LNHNV and CDR2 YYDKDF (reference sequence). CDR3 nucleotide sequence: TGTGCCACCAGCAGAGAAGGAGGGCGAGAGACCCAGTACTTC. This translates into CATSREGGRETQYF.

This sequence joins TRBV11-3 and TRBJ1-2, with D tentatively TRBD1 (6 bases). The CDR3 is 12 amino acids. Germline CDR1 reads SGHNT; CDR2 reads YENEEA. In DNA form, the CDR3 reads TGTGCTAAGGGGGGACGGAGCTATGGCTACACCTTC. It specifies CAKGGRSYGYTF. Full variable domain (missing parts from reference TRBV11-3 and TRBJ1-2): EAGVVQSPRYKIIEKKQPVAFWCNPISGHNTLYWYLQNLGQGPELLIRYENEEAVDDSQLPKDRFSAERLKGVDSTLKIQPAELGDSAVYLCAKGGRSYGYTFGSGTRLTVV.

The chain uses TRBV13 and TRBJ2-5; D remains ambiguous. Between the trimmed V and J ends, which lost 2 bases and 3 bases, there was a span of 13 bases. The CDR3 has 15 amino acids. Germline CDR1 and CDR2: PRHDT and FYEKMQ (reference sequence). The CDR3 protein is CASSLRRGPKETQYF. In DNA form, the CDR3 reads TGTGCCAGCAGCTTACGCCGTGGGCCAAAAGAGACCCAGTACTTC.